The source of this T cell receptor beta chain is a study of T-cell reconstitution after alpha-beta-depleted transplantation in children. The length of the CDR3 is 16 residues. The J segment lost 5 bases and the V segment lost 4 bases, leaving 9 bases of the junction unmatched. The V gene's germline CDR1 is MGHRA and CDR2 YSYEKL. This clonotype was observed at least ten times. Its antigen is as yet unknown. Researchers prepared the TCRbeta library using unique molecular identifiers, the study reports. Each CDR3 protein gets one entry after TCRdb re-called the PCR reads with MiXCR. The table includes 280,000 or so distinct CDR3 sequences, roughly 10% detected once. Whole-study findings and limits: Surviving recipient T cells and thymic progenitors produced the high day-60 TCRbeta diversity seen in some patients. One year post-transplant, T-cell counts and diversity were largely derived from T cells produced anew. Several hundred expanded graft clones reportedly gave rise to the alpha-beta T cells present about two months after transplant.

The sequence came from a male patient between 2 and 15 years old who had a stem cell transplant for chronic granulomatous disease, so the T cells may come from the graft donor. Here the sequenced sample was peripheral blood, taken 180 days after TCRalphabeta/CD19-depleted stem cell transplant. The chain links TRBV4-1 to TRBJ2-5; 11 nucleotides align to TRBD1. Here the CDR3 reads CASSRGQGAGGETQYF. CDR3 DNA: TGCGCCAGCAGCCGCGGACAGGGGGCAGGGGGGGAGACCCAGTACTTC.